Given below is one T cell receptor (beta chain) in context. This same CDR3 is encoded by further DNA sequences in the sample. Unmatched junction bases numbered 4, after V lost 4 bases and J lost 4 bases. Germline CDR1 MNHEY, CDR2 SVGEGT. The CDR3 totals 15 residues. The record originates from a study of blood T cell repertoires in COVID-19. About the study: Both acute and convalescent COVID-19 samples were obtained from the United States, Italy and Spain.

Original processing methods: How many nucleated cells were present was estimated from reference gene primer amplification. Here immunoSEQ multiplex PCR was the method, and the copy in TCRdb shows in-frame clones only, minus some. The DNA was the basis for D and trimming; V, J and clone size are from that table. The sample consists of 300,000 or so clones, 86% of them appearing once. This clonotype originated in a woman aged 45-65 years with acute or convalescent COVID-19. The specimen was peripheral blood. The J gene is TRBJ2-1, the V gene TRBV6-2 or TRBV6-3, with 10 bases aligning to TRBD2. CDR3 DNA sequence: TGTGCCAGCAGTTTACTAGCGGGATCGTACAATGAGCAGTTCTTC. It codes for CASSLLAGSYNEQFF.